Listed below are T cell receptor beta chains from one sample, sequenced in a study of blood T cells in healthy people across ages. TCRdb independently ran MiXCR on the 5' RACE reads; one entry per CDR3 protein. Of some 850,000 distinct CDR3 sequences listed, around 24% are singletons. The data also belong to a second study, concerning T cells of mothers and their children.

What was sequenced was blood. The receptors were gathered from a boy younger than 18 in good health. Each CDR3 is given with its conserved first and last residue. A D gene is named only where the DNA matches it firmly. Where a row states a size, it is once, few, many or the class of an expanded clone; other rows omit it.

.	.	TRBV15	TRBJ2-1	TGTGCCACCAGCAGAGATGATATTAACGATGAGCAGTTCTTC	CATSRDDINDEQFF
.	.	TRBV30	TRBJ2-3	TGTGCCTGGACGGGTTTTAAGGATACGCAGTATTTT	CAWTGFKDTQYF
.	TRBD1	TRBV2	TRBJ1-5	TGTGCCAGCAGTCGGGACAGGGGCGCGCTAAAGCAGCCCCAGCATTTT	CASSRDRGALKQPQHF
few	.	TRBV6-1	TRBJ2-7	TGTGCCAGCAGCGCCTCAACTCGATACGAGCAGTACTTC	CASSASTRYEQYF
few	TRBD2	TRBV6-1	TRBJ2-7	TGTGCCAGCACCGGGACTAGCGGGGGGGCCTACGAGCAGTACTTC	CASTGTSGGAYEQYF
.	.	TRBV30	TRBJ1-2	TGTGCCTGGACCCTGGTGGGGGATGGCTACACCTTC	CAWTLVGDGYTF
.	.	TRBV2	TRBJ2-4	TGTGCCAGCAGTGAAGGGGTTAGACTGGCCAAAAACATTCAGTACTTC	CASSEGVRLAKNIQYF
.	TRBD1	TRBV3-1	TRBJ2-7	TGTGCCAGCAGCCTCCAAGGAGGGACAGGTTATGAGCAGTACTTC	CASSLQGGTGYEQYF
.	.	TRBV7-6	TRBJ2-3	TGTGCCAGCAGCCCACGGACCTCCACAGATACGCCGTATTTT	CASSPRTSTDTPYF
few	TRBD2	TRBV6-5	TRBJ2-5	TGTGCCAGCAGTACTAGAAGCGGGGGGGTCTCGGGGACCCAGTACTTC	CASSTRSGGVSGTQYF
few	.	TRBV6-6	TRBJ1-6	TGTGCCAGCAGTTACTCCACGAGAGGAGGAGATTCACCCCTCCACTTT	CASSYSTRGGDSPLHF
few	TRBD1	TRBV27	TRBJ2-7	TGTGCCAGCAGACCCGGGACAGGGGGCAGGGACGAGCAGTACTTC	CASRPGTGGRDEQYF
few	.	TRBV12-3/TRBV12-4	TRBJ2-2	TGTGCCAGCAGTTCCGACAGGAGGACCGGGGAGCTGTTTTTT	CASSSDRRTGELFF
.	TRBD2	TRBV2	TRBJ2-2	TGTGCCAGCAGTGAGCGGGGGGCTCGCACCGGGGAGCTGTTTTTT	CASSERGARTGELFF
few	TRBD1	TRBV9	TRBJ2-7	TGTGCCAGCAGCGCCGGGACAGGGGCTGGGTTGCAGTACTTC	CASSAGTGAGLQYF
few	TRBD1	TRBV24-1	TRBJ2-2	TGTGCCACCAGTGATGACGGACAGGGCGCGACCGGGGAGCTGTTTTTT	CATSDDGQGATGELFF
few	TRBD1	TRBV6-2/TRBV6-3	TRBJ1-4	TGTGCCAGCAGACCCGACAGGGCGGATGAAAAACTGTTTTTT	CASRPDRADEKLFF
.	TRBD1	TRBV6-6	TRBJ1-5	TGTGCCAGCAGTTACTTGGGACAGGCGGGCAATCAGCCCCAGCATTTT	CASSYLGQAGNQPQHF
few	.	TRBV20-1	TRBJ2-1	TGCAGTGCTAGTAAGGGAGCTAGGGAGCAGTTCTTC	CSASKGAREQFF
.	TRBD2	TRBV19	TRBJ2-2	TGTGCCAGTAGTATCCGCCTCGGGAGGCCGAACACCGGGGAGCTGTTTTTT	CASSIRLGRPNTGELFF
few	.	TRBV6-1	TRBJ1-4	TGTGCCAGCAGTGTCGACGCCGGCTGGACGGGTGAAAAACTGTTTTTT	CASSVDAGWTGEKLFF
.	TRBD1	TRBV2	TRBJ1-4	TGTGCCAGCCAAAGAGGGGGCGAAGGGGAAAAACTGTTTTTT	CASQRGGEGEKLFF
.	.	TRBV12-3/TRBV12-4	TRBJ1-1	TGTGCCAGCAGTTTAGCGTGGGCCAGACGAATGAACACTGAAGCTTTCTTT	CASSLAWARRMNTEAFF
few	TRBD1	TRBV6-5	TRBJ2-4	TGTGCCAGCAGGGGACAGGTTCGAAACATTCAGTACTTC	CASRGQVRNIQYF
.	.	TRBV7-3	TRBJ2-2	TGTGCCAGCAGCTTAGGGGCTAGCGTTTGGCCCGGGGAGCTGTTTTTT	CASSLGASVWPGELFF
.	.	TRBV2	TRBJ1-5	TGTGCCAGCAGTGAGGGACGGTCTGGCCATCAGCCCCAGCATTTT	CASSEGRSGHQPQHF
.	.	TRBV11-1	TRBJ2-3	TGTGCCAGCAGCTTACGCAGGGGGAGGGATACGCAGTATTTT	CASSLRRGRDTQYF